This TCR beta chain emerged from a study of blood T cell repertoires in COVID-19. Only one count was recorded for this clone. Authors' analysis steps: Reference gene primer amplification gave nucleated cell count estimates. Assay used: immunoSEQ multiplex PCR; TCRdb lists only in-frame clones, some missing. V and J calls and clone size are as listed in that table; D and trimming were resolved from the DNA. The sample records 210,000 or so clones, 84% being singletons. Germline V gives CDR1 KGHSH, CDR2 LQKENI. V lost 3 bases to trimming and J lost 4 bases; unmatched junction nucleotides: 3. This CDR3 is built from 15 residues.

The receptor's source is a woman aged 45-60 years with active or convalescent COVID-19. Sequencing was performed on peripheral blood. The chain is built from TRBV18 and TRBJ2-5, with 12 bases identical to TRBD1. In nucleotides, the CDR3 is TGTGCCAGCTCACCCGGGACAGGGGGCCGAGAGACCCAGTACTTC. Translating it yields CASSPGTGGRETQYF.